This T cell receptor (beta chain) was captured by sequencing in a study of T cells in Graves' hyperthyroidism and ophthalmopathy (dated by TCRdb to between 2019 and 2020). Concerning the study at large: Peripheral blood was sampled at the time of initial diagnosis, prior to any treatment. Prospective prediction of ophthalmopathy was tested in an independent validation cohort of fewer than 20 hyperthyroidism patients and 17 patients who later progressed to ophthalmopathy. The roughly 100 discovery patients were randomly divided into training and test sets at a 7:3 ratio. The paper describes TCR Vbeta CDR3 sequencing of 130 to 150 peripheral blood samples, made up of around 41 ophthalmopathy patients, 70 to 75 hyperthyroidism patients and roughly 17 progressor patients. To identify TCR V-J signatures that set the groups apart, the researchers used a discovery cohort of approximately 98 patients, made up of under 50 with Graves' ophthalmopathy and about 60 with stable Graves' hyperthyroidism. In several Graves' hyperthyroidism patients, the study also compared T-cell repertoires from thyroid tissue with T-cell repertoires from blood. Once sampling was done, hyperthyroidism patients were given methimazole at a starting dose of 30 mg daily, whereas ophthalmopathy patients were given high-dose intravenous methylprednisolone. What the authors observed across the whole study: Most expanded thyroid clonotypes (frequency above 0.001) were also detected in blood, a finding suggesting that blood repertoires may reflect thyroid immune responses. During validation, the model predicted progression to ophthalmopathy a median of approximately six months ahead of onset, with almost 71% sensitivity and more than 72% specificity. No statistical method was used to set the sample size in advance, and investigators knew the group allocation. In cross-validation, a model built on a 13 V-J signature told ophthalmopathy apart from stable hyperthyroidism with 87.88% sensitivity and roughly 82% specificity, and in testing the same model reached 80%/75%.

V is cut by 5 bases and J by 3 bases, and the space between the germline ends is 17 bases. The germline V gene yields SGHTA for CDR1 and FQGNSA for CDR2. Measured from the cysteine to the phenylalanine, the CDR3 is 15 residues long. The entry retains the CDR3 DNA only, 45 bases that are in frame from base 1. The TCR beta CDR3 regions were amplified from the RNA transcripts. A first-round RT-PCR of the TCR CDR3 used the HTBI primer set with the Qiagen OneStep RT-PCR kit. A second multiplex PCR round built the libraries, followed by size selection and purification. Libraries were sequenced paired-end with 100 bp reads on an Illumina HiSeq2000. As for the authors' bioinformatics: SOAPnuke was used to process the raw data, removing reads that contained adapters or uncalled bases, had a mean Phred below 15, or lacked an exact match to the constant primer or identifier. High-quality paired reads were merged using COPE v1.2.5, and each unique nucleotide sequence was defined as a clonotype. MiTCR v1.1 was used to align the clonotypes against IMGT TRBV, TRBD and TRBJ reference segments. The analysis included only V-J combinations with a frequency above 0.0001, which together covered 99% to 99.2% of the repertoires. A TCS score was defined as the ratio of F50 (clonal expansion) to E x V (chaos), with BLOSUM62-based TCRdist applied between CDR3 peptides within each V-J. Welch's t-statistics and random forest reduced several hundred V-J features to 10 to 15, which were used in a naive Bayes classifier (R e1071). TCRdb applied fastp at Q25 and MiXCR to the public reads, then kept only in-frame beta chains. CDR3 protein sequences are deduplicated, and each keeps its most common genes and DNA. The V and J calls and clone size are TCRdb's, not the authors'. This sample is represented by around 600,000 distinct CDR3 sequences; about 14% of them were singletons. About an eighth of the sample rests with the top ten.

This clonotype appeared many times. Its antigen is unknown. Base quality data are lacking; no much larger clone is found one base away. Ophthalmopathy patients had moderately to severely active disease, with a Clinical Activity Score of 3 or more, a NOSPECS grade of 4 or more, and a disease duration of less than 3 months. Exclusion was applied to patients with uncontrolled infections, other autoimmune diseases, pregnancy or lactation. Diagnoses were established on the basis of clinical symptoms, serum thyroxine and TRAb, thyroid ultrasound, and orbital computed tomography. Ficoll-Paque density gradient centrifugation was used to isolate PBMCs from around 10 ml of fresh peripheral blood. Total RNA was extracted with Trizol reagent, and quality was checked on an Agilent 2100 Bioanalyzer.

The chain joins TRBV7-2 to TRBJ2-7; tentative D gene TRBD2, with 5 bases matching. Sample: blood. This clonotype originated in a woman between 50 and 59 years old with Graves' ophthalmopathy. DNA sequence: TGTGCCAGCAGCCGGGGTCCTAGCCTCAACTACGAGCAGTACTTC. Translated, this gives CASSRGPSLNYEQYF.